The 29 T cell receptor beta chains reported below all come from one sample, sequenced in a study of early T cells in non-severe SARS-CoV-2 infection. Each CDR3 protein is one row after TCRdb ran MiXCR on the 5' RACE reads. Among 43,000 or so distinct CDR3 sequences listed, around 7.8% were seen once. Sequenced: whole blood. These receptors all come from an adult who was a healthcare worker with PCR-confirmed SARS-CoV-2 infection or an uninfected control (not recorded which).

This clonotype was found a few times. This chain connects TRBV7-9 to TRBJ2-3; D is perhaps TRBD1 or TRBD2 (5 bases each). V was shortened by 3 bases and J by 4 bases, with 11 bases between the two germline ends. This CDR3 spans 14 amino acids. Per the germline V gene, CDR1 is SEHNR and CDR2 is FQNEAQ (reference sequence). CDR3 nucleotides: TGTGCCAGCAGCTTGTTTGGGGACCCAGATACGCAGTATTTT. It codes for CASSLFGDPDTQYF.

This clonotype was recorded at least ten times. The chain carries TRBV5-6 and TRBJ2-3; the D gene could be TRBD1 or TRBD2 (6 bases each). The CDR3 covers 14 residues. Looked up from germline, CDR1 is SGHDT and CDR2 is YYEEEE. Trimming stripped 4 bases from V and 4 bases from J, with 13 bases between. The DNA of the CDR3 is TGTGCCAGCAGCCGGGGGACACTGGCAGATACGCAGTATTTT. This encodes CASSRGTLADTQYF.

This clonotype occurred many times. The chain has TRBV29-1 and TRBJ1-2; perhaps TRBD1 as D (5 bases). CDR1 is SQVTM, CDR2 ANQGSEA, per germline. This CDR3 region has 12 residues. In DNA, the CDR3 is TGCAGTGCGCAGACAGTTAACTATGGCTACACCTTC. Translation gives CSAQTVNYGYTF.

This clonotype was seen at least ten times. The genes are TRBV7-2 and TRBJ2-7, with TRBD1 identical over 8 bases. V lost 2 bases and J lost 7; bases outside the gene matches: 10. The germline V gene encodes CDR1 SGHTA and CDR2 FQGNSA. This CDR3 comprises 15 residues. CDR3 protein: CASSLTGTGLEEQYF. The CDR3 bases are TGTGCCAGCAGCTTAACCGGGACAGGTTTGGAAGAGCAGTACTTC.

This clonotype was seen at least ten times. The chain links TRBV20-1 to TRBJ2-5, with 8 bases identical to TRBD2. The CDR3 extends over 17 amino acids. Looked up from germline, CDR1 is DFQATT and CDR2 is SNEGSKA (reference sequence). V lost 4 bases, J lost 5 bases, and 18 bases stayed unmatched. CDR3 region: CSANRRVGGASMETQYF. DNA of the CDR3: TGCAGTGCTAATCGAAGGGTCGGGGGGGCCTCGATGGAGACCCAGTACTTC.

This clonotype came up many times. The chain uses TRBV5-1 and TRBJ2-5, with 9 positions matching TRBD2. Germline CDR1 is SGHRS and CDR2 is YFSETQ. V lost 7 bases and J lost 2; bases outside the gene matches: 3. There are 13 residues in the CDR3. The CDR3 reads CASSTSGQETQYF. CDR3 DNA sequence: TGCGCCAGCTCGACTAGCGGACAAGAGACCCAGTACTTC.

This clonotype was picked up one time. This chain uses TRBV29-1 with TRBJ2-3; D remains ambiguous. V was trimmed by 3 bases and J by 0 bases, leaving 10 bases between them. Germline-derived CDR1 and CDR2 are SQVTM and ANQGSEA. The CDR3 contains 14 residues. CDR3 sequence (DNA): TGCAGCGTTGATGTAGGTGCTAGCACAGATACGCAGTATTTT. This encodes CSVDVGASTDTQYF.

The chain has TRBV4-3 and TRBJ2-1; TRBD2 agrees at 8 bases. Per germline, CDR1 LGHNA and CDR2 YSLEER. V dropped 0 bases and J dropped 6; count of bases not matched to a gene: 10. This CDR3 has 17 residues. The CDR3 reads CASSQDTAGGHSNEQFF. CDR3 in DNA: TGCGCCAGCAGCCAAGATACGGCGGGGGGCCATTCCAATGAGCAGTTCTTC.

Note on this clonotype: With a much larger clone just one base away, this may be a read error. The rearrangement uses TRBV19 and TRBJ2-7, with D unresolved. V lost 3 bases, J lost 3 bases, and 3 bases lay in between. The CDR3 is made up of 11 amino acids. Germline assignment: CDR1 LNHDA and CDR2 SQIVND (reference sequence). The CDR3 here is CASSMGYEQYF. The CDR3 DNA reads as TGTGCCAGTAGTATGGGCTACGAGCAGTACTTC.

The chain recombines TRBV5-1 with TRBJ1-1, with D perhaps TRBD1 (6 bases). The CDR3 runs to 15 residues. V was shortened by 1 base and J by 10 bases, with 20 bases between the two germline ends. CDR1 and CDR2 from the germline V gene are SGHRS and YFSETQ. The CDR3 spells CASSLNTGFTSGAFF. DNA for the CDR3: TGCGCCAGCAGCTTGAATACAGGGTTTACGAGTGGAGCTTTCTTT.

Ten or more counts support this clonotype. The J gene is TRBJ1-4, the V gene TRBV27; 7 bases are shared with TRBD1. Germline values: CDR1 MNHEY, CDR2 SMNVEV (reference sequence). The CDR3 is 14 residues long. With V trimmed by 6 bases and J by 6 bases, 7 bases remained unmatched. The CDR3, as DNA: TGTGCCAGCAGGCCGGGACAGTGGGATGAAAAACTGTTTTTT. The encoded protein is CASRPGQWDEKLFF.

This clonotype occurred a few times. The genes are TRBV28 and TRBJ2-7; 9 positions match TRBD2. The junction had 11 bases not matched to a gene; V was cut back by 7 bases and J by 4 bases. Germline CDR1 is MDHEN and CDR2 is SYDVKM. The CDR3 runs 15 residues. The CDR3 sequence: CASNEASGVLYEQYF. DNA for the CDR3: TGTGCCAGCAACGAGGCTAGCGGGGTTCTTTACGAGCAGTACTTC.

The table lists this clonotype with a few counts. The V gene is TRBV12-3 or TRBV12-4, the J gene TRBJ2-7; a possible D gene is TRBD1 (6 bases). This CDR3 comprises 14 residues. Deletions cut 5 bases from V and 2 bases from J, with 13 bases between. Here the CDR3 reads CASSLDRNTYEQYF. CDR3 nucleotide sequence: TGTGCCAGCAGTCTAGACAGGAACACCTACGAGCAGTACTTC.

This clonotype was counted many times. The CDR3 DNA follows: TGCGCCAGCAGCGTGGGACACCCCTTAACCTATGGCTACACCTTC. Amino acids: CASSVGHPLTYGYTF. V and J are TRBV5-1 and TRBJ1-2, with a tentative D call TRBD1 (6 bases). CDR3 length: 15 residues. Germline CDR1 is SGHRS and CDR2 is YFSETQ. Trimming left V 4 bases short and J 4 bases short, with 17 bases between.

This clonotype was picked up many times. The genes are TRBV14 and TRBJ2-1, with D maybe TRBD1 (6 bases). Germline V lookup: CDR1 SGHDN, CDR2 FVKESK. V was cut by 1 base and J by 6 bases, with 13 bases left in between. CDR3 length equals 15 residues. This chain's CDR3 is CASSQVPGAFNEQFF. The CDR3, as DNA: TGTGCCAGCAGCCAAGTGCCAGGGGCCTTCAATGAGCAGTTCTTC.

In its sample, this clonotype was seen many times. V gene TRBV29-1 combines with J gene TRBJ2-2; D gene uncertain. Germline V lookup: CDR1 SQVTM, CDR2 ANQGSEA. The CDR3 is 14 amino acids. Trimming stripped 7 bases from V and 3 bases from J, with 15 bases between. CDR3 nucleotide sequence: TGCAGCGGCACCTTTTCTACTTACACCGGGGAGCTGTTTTTT. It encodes CSGTFSTYTGELFF.

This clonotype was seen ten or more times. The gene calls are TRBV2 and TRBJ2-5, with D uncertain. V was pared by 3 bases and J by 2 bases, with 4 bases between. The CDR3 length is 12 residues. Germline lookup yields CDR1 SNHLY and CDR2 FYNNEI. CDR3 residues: CASSDTQETQYF. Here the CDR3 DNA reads TGTGCCAGCAGTGACACGCAAGAGACCCAGTACTTC. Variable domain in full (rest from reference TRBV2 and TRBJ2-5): EPEVTQTPSHQVTQMGQEVILRCVPISNHLYFYWYRQILGQKVEFLVSFYNNEISEKSEIFDDQFSVERPDGSNFTLKIRSTKLEDSAMYFCASSDTQETQYFGPGTRLLVL.

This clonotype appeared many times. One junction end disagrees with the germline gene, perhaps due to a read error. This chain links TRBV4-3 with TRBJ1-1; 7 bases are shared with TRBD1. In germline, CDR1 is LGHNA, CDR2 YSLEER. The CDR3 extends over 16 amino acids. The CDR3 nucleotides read TGCGCCAGCAGCCAAGATTTCCAGGGGGGGAACACCGAAGCTTTCTTT. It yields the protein CASSQDFQGGNTEAFF.

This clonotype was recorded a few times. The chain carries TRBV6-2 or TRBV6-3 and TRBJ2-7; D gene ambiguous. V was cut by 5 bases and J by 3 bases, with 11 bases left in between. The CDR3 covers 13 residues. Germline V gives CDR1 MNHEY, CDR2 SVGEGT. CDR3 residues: CASSRTSIYEQYF. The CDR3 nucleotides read TGTGCCAGCAGTAGGACCTCGATCTACGAGCAGTACTTC.

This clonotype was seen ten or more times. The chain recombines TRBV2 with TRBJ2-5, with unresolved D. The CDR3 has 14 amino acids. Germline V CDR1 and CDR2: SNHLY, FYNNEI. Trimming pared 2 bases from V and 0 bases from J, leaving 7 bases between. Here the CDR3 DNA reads TGTGCCAGCAGTGAATCCTCATACCAAGAGACCCAGTACTTC. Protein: CASSESSYQETQYF.

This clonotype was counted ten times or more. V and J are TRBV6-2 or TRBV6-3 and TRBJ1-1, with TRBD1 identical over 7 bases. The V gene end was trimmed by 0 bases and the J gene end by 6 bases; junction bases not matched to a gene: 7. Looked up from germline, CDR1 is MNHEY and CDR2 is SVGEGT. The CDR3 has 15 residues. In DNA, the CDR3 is TGTGCCAGCAGTTACTCGAGACAGGGAATCCCTGAAGCTTTCTTT. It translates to CASSYSRQGIPEAFF.

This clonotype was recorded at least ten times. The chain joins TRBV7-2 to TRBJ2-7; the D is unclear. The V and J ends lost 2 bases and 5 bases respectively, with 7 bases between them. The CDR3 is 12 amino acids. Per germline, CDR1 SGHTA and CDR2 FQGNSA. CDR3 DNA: TGTGCCAGCAGCTTAAACCCCGACGAGCAGTACTTC. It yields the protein CASSLNPDEQYF. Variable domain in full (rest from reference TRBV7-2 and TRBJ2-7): GAGVSQSPSNKVTEKGKDVELRCDPISGHTALYWYRQSLGQGLEFLIYFQGNSAPDKSGLPSDRFSAERTGGSVSTLTIQRTQQEDSAVYLCASSLNPDEQYFGPGTRLTVT.

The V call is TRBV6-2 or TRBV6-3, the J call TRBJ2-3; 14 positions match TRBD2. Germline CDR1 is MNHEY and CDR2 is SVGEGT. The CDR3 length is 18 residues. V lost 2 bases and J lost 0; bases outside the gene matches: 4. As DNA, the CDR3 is TGTGCCAGCAGTTACCCGACTAGCGGGGGGGTCAGCACAGATACGCAGTATTTT. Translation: CASSYPTSGGVSTDTQYF.

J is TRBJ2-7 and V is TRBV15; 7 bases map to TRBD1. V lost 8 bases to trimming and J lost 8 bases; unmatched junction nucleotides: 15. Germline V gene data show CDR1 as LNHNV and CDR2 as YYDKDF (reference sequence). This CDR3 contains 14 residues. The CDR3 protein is CATGFTGAVVKQYF. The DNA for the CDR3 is TGTGCCACCGGCTTTACAGGGGCGGTAGTTAAGCAGTACTTC.

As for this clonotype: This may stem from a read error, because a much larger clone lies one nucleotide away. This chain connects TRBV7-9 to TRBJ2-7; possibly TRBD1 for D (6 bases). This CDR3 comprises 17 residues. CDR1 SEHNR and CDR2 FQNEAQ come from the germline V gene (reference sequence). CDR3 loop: CASSGSGRTGYSYKQYF. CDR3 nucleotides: TGTGCCAGCAGCGGAAGCGGCAGAACAGGGTACTCCTACAAGCAGTACTTC.

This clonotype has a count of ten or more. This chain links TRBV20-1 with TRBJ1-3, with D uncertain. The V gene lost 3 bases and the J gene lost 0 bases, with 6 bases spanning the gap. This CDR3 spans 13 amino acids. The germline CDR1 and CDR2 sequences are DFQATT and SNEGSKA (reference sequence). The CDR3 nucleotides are TGCAGTGCTAGTATTCCCTCTGGAAACACCATATATTTT. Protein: CSASIPSGNTIYF.

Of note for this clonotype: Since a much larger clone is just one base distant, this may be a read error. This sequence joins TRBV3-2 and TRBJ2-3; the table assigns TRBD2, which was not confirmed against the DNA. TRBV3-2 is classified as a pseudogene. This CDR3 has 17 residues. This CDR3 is CASSLETSWDHTDTQYF. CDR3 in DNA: TGTGCCAGCAGCCTCGAGACTAGCTGGGACCACACAGATACGCAGTATTTT.

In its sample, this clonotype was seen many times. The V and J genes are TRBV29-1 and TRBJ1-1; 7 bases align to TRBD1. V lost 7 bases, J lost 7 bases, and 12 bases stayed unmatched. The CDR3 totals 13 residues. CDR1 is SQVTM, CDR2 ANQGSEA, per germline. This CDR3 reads CSADSPTGDEAFF. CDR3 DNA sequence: TGCAGCGCTGATTCCCCTACAGGGGATGAAGCTTTCTTT.

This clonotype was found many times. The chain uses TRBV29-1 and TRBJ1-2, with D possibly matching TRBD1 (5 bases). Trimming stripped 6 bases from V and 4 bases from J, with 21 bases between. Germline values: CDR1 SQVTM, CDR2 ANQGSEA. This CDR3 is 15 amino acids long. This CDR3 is CSVGGAGGKSYGYTF. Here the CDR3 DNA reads TGCAGCGTCGGGGGAGCCGGAGGTAAAAGCTATGGCTACACCTTC.